The present entry profiles one T cell receptor beta chain with its context. Here immunoSEQ multiplex PCR was the method, and the copy in TCRdb shows in-frame clones only, minus some. The sample holds tens of thousands of clones; 90% are singletons and the top ten take approximately 3%. Germline assignment: CDR1 SGHDT and CDR2 YYEEEE. CDR3 length equals 17 residues. With 0 bases clipped from V and 4 bases from J, the junction kept 8 bases outside the gene matches. This record comes from a study of T cell changes during pregnancy in multiple sclerosis. The TCR sequence derives from a female donor with multiple sclerosis, enrolled in a pregnancy study. Sequenced material: CD8+ T cells from peripheral blood mononuclear cells, taken before pregnancy. The chain couples TRBV5-6 to TRBJ1-1; 11 bases are a match to TRBD1. The CDR3 here is CASSLDGTGGYSTEAFF. The CDR3 nucleotides read TGTGCCAGCAGCTTGGATGGGACAGGGGGGTATAGCACTGAAGCTTTCTTT.